Shown below are 19 T cell receptor beta chains from a single sample sequenced in a study of cytomegalovirus exposure and HLA in healthy donors. Vbeta (60) and Jbeta (13) primers were used in the PCR. TCRdb's table, derived via immunoSEQ multiplex PCR, lists solely in-frame clones and lacks some. Of tens of thousands of clones listed, 70% to 80% are singletons. The sequenced sample consisted of PBMCs. The receptors stem from a woman in her thirties or forties in good health and CMV-seropositive.

This sequence joins TRBV5-1 and TRBJ1-5; a possible D gene is TRBD1 (5 bases). This CDR3 region has 15 residues. V was shortened by 4 bases and J by 6 bases, with 17 bases between the two germline ends. Germline V gene data show CDR1 as SGHRS and CDR2 as YFSETQ. CDR3 coding DNA: TGCGCCAGCAGCCCCGTGGGGGGTGAGGGTCAGCCCCAGCATTTT. This translates into CASSPVGGEGQPQHF.

J is TRBJ2-6 and V is TRBV7-9; 10 bases line up with TRBD1. The CDR3 loop spans 19 amino acids. V was clipped by 2 bases and J by 0 bases; unmatched bases: 7. Germline CDR1 is SEHNR and CDR2 is FQNEAQ (reference sequence). The CDR3 loop reads CASSLLGTGVNSGANVLTF. CDR3 bases: TGTGCCAGCAGCTTACTTGGGACAGGGGTGAACTCTGGGGCCAACGTCCTGACTTTC. Based on the CDR3 plus reference TRBV7-9 and TRBJ2-6, the full variable domain is DTGVSQNPRHKITKRGQNVTFRCDPISEHNRLYWYRQTLGQGPEFLTYFQNEAQLEKSRLLSDRFSAERPKGSFSTLEIQRTEQGDSAMYLCASSLLGTGVNSGANVLTFGAGSRLTVL.

This clone was observed a single time. This chain uses TRBV6-5 with TRBJ1-1; D is uncertain. V was cut by 10 bases and J by 5 bases, with 17 bases left in between. This CDR3 comprises 13 residues. CDR1 MNHEY and CDR2 SVGAGI come from the germline V gene. The CDR3 reads CATFRGRGTEAFF. CDR3 in DNA: TGTGCCACTTTCCGAGGGCGTGGAACTGAAGCTTTCTTT.

V and J are TRBV7-8 and TRBJ1-2, with 11 bases matching TRBD1. Per the germline V gene, CDR1 is SGHVS and CDR2 is FQNEAQ. Trimming at V came to 5 bases and at J to 6 bases, leaving 8 bases not matched to a gene. The CDR3 consists of 15 residues. DNA for the CDR3: TGTGCCAGCAGCCCACAGGACAGGGGGCGCGATGGCTACACCTTC. It encodes CASSPQDRGRDGYTF.

V gene TRBV7-8 combines with J gene TRBJ1-2; no definite D call. The germline gives CDR1 SGHVS, CDR2 FQNEAQ. This CDR3 comprises 11 residues. V was cut by 1 base and J by 8 bases, with 5 bases left in between. The CDR3 region is CASSLDGGYTF. In DNA, the CDR3 is TGTGCCAGCAGCTTAGATGGCGGCTACACCTTC.

CDR3 loop: CASSDGGLGNTIYF. CDR3 sequence (DNA): TGCGCCAGCAGCGACGGGGGGCTGGGAAACACCATATATTTT. The rearrangement uses TRBV5-1 and TRBJ1-3, with D possibly matching TRBD1 (6 bases). Trimming took 4 bases from V and 4 from J, leaving 12 bases between them. The germline V gene has CDR1 SGHRS and CDR2 YFSETQ. The CDR3 runs 14 residues. Supplemented by reference TRBV5-1 and TRBJ1-3, the full variable domain reads KAGVTQTPRYLIKTRGQQVTLSCSPISGHRSVSWYQQTPGQGLQFLFEYFSETQRNKGNFPGRFSGRQFSNSRSEMNVSTLELGDSALYLCASSDGGLGNTIYFGEGSWLTVV.

J is TRBJ2-3 and V is TRBV6-5, with 7 nucleotides matching TRBD1. Germline values: CDR1 MNHEY, CDR2 SVGAGI. V trimming: 1 base; J trimming: 2 bases; junction bases outside the gene matches: 3. The CDR3 runs 15 residues. CDR3 in DNA: TGTGCCAGCAGTTACTTCGGACAGGCCACAGATACGCAGTATTTT. This codes for CASSYFGQATDTQYF.

The chain carries TRBV9 and TRBJ2-5, with 8 bases fitting TRBD2. The germline V gene has CDR1 SGDLS and CDR2 YYNGEE. V was clipped by 0 bases and J by 2 bases; unmatched bases: 6. CDR3 size: 16 residues. The CDR3 DNA reads as TGTGCCAGCAGCGTAGTCGGCGGGGGGCCTCAAGAGACCCAGTACTTC. This sequence encodes CASSVVGGGPQETQYF.

The chain uses TRBV19 and TRBJ2-7; 10 bases fit TRBD1. This CDR3 spans 13 amino acids. V was clipped by 7 bases and J by 6 bases; unmatched bases: 6. Germline V gene lookup returns CDR1 LNHDA and CDR2 SQIVND (reference sequence). CDR3 residues: CASTRDRGSEQYF. CDR3 nucleotide sequence: TGTGCCAGTACCCGGGACAGGGGTTCCGAGCAGTACTTC.

The rearrangement uses TRBV2 and TRBJ1-4; D possibly corresponds to TRBD1 (5 bases). V lost 11 bases and J lost 3, with 10 bases in between. Germline V CDR1 and CDR2: SNHLY, FYNNEI. This CDR3 has 12 residues. CDR3 DNA: TGTGCCCTAAGGGGCCCTAATGAAAAACTGTTTTTT. Translating gives CALRGPNEKLFF.

This chain uses TRBV14 with TRBJ2-7; D not certain. The CDR3 spans 13 residues. CDR1 is SGHDN and CDR2 is FVKESK in the germline V gene. Trimming left V 1 base short and J 8 bases short, with 12 bases between. The CDR3: CASSQGGTFKQYF. CDR3 nucleotide sequence: TGTGCCAGCAGCCAAGGCGGAACCTTTAAGCAGTACTTC. The full variable domain, with the rest looked up from reference TRBV14 and TRBJ2-7, is EAGVTQFPSHSVIEKGQTVTLRCDPISGHDNLYWYRRVMGKEIKFLLHFVKESKQDESGMPNNRFLAERTGGTYSTLKVQPAELEDSGVYFCASSQGGTFKQYFGPGTRLTVT.

This chain uses TRBV30 with TRBJ2-1; 8 positions agree with TRBD2. The J segment lost 7 bases and the V segment lost 2 bases, leaving 10 bases of the junction unmatched. Germline assignment: CDR1 GTSNPN and CDR2 SVGIG (reference sequence). The CDR3 has 15 amino acids. The chain's CDR3 is CAWSPGGATPNEQFF. In nucleotides, the CDR3 is TGTGCCTGGAGTCCGGGGGGGGCGACGCCTAATGAGCAGTTCTTC.

The J gene is TRBJ2-1, the V gene TRBV10-3, with D perhaps TRBD1 (6 bases). The CDR3 spans 11 residues. The V and J ends lost 3 bases and 10 bases respectively, with 7 bases between them. Germline CDR1 and CDR2: ENHRY and SYGVKD. The CDR3 DNA follows: TGTGCCATCAGTGAAGGGACAGAGCAGTTCTTC. It is translated as CAISEGTEQFF.

The genes are TRBV23-1 and TRBJ2-7; D perhaps matches TRBD2 (6 bases). TRBV23-1 is identified as an open reading frame with a role that is uncertain. V shed 0 bases and J shed 1 base, with 16 bases lying between them. There are 17 residues in the CDR3. The CDR3 here is CASSQSGRTERSYEQYF. In DNA form, the CDR3 reads TGCGCCAGCAGTCAATCGGGGAGGACGGAGAGATCCTACGAGCAGTACTTC.

The CDR3 DNA reads TGTGCCACCAGCAGAGGTACTAGCAGCACAGATACGCAGTATTTT. As protein: CATSRGTSSTDTQYF. The chain combines TRBV15 with TRBJ2-3; the D gene is possibly TRBD2 (6 bases). Germline CDR1 reads LNHNV; CDR2 reads YYDKDF (reference sequence). The V end lost 1 base, the J end lost 0 bases, and 8 bases lay between the germline ends. CDR3 length equals 15 residues.

The chain carries TRBV2 and TRBJ1-5; D perhaps matches TRBD1 (5 bases). Germline V lookup: CDR1 SNHLY, CDR2 FYNNEI. This CDR3 spans 13 amino acids. The V end lost 5 bases, the J end lost 5 bases, and 10 bases lay between the germline ends. The CDR3 region has the DNA TGTGCCAGCAGTCCGACAGTGGATCAGCCCCAGCATTTT. Translation: CASSPTVDQPQHF.

The rearrangement joins TRBV6-1 to TRBJ2-7; 12 positions agree with TRBD1. This CDR3 is built from 15 residues. Germline V gives CDR1 MNHNS, CDR2 SASEGT. V was pared by 2 bases and J by 4 bases, with 3 bases of the junction left unmatched. CDR3 sequence (DNA): TGTGCCAGCAGTGAATGGGGACAGGGGGCTTACGAGCAGTACTTC. Amino acids: CASSEWGQGAYEQYF.

The chain joins TRBV5-4 to TRBJ2-3, with 10 bases that match TRBD2. CDR1 and CDR2 from the germline V gene are SGHNT and YYREEE (reference sequence). CDR3 size: 16 residues. V lost 2 bases to trimming and J lost 6 bases; unmatched junction nucleotides: 9. CDR3 sequence (DNA): TGTGCCAGCAGCTTAAAAGTGAGCGGGGGGGCGGATACGCAGTATTTT. It translates to CASSLKVSGGADTQYF.

This rearrangement joins TRBV6-1 to TRBJ1-2, with a weak D call TRBD1 (6 bases). Per germline, CDR1 MNHNS and CDR2 SASEGT. This CDR3 has 12 amino acids. Between the trimmed V and J ends, which lost 2 bases and 7 bases, there was a span of 8 bases. The CDR3: CASSERTVGYTF. The CDR3 DNA is TGTGCCAGCAGTGAACGGACAGTTGGCTACACCTTC.